This entry lists 10 T cell receptor beta chains sequenced from one sample in a study of blood T cell repertoires in COVID-19. Clones were read by immunoSEQ multiplex PCR, and TCRdb kept only the in-frame ones, dropping some. The table includes about 190,000 clones, more than 75% detected once. The sequencing sample was made of peripheral blood. The source is a man aged 40-55 years with active or convalescent COVID-19.

The chain couples TRBV7-8 to TRBJ1-6, with D possibly matching TRBD1 (6 bases). CDR1 is SGHVS and CDR2 is FQNEAQ in the germline V gene. Trimming left V 5 bases short and J 8 bases short, with 19 bases between. This CDR3 has 16 residues. CDR3 loop: CASSDIAGVLYSPLHF. CDR3 DNA sequence: TGTGCCAGCAGCGACATAGCAGGGGTGTTATATTCACCCCTCCACTTT.

The chain recombines TRBV7-2 with TRBJ2-3, with 7 bases matching TRBD2. Germline V CDR1 and CDR2: SGHTA, FQGNSA. The CDR3 contains 17 residues. The ends lost 3 bases at V and 4 bases at J; junction bases unmatched: 13. The CDR3 protein is CASSFGAGVLEADTQYF. In DNA, the CDR3 is TGTGCCAGCAGCTTCGGTGCGGGGGTGTTGGAGGCAGATACGCAGTATTTT.

The chain recombines TRBV2 with TRBJ2-1, with 10 bases matching TRBD2. The CDR3 is 15 residues long. The V gene's germline CDR1 is SNHLY and CDR2 FYNNEI. J was trimmed by 6 bases and V by 2 bases; bases with no gene match: 4. CDR3 sequence reads: CASSEWTSGVNEQFF. CDR3 DNA: TGTGCCAGCAGTGAATGGACTAGCGGAGTCAATGAGCAGTTCTTC.

The chain has TRBV11-2 and TRBJ1-1; no definite D call. Germline CDR1 reads SGHAT; CDR2 reads FQNNGV. The V end was cut by 5 bases, the J end by 3 bases, with 16 bases between. There are 15 residues in the CDR3. This CDR3 reads CASSLLPRGHTEAFF. In nucleotides, the CDR3 is TGTGCCAGCAGCCTTCTTCCCAGAGGTCACACTGAAGCTTTCTTT.

The CDR3 region is CASSEYTNPAYNEQFF. The CDR3 nucleotides read TGCGCCAGCAGTGAGTATACGAATCCAGCCTACAATGAGCAGTTCTTC. The chain recombines TRBV10-1 with TRBJ2-1; D gene ambiguous. V was cut by 1 base and J by 2 bases, with 12 bases left in between. This CDR3 region has 16 residues. Germline V gene data show CDR1 as WNHNN and CDR2 as SYGVQD (reference sequence).

V gene TRBV27 combines with J gene TRBJ1-2; TRBD1 aligns across 7 bases. Trimming removed 5 bases from V and 6 bases from J; junction bases left unmatched: 6. The CDR3 spans 13 residues. Germline CDR1 reads MNHEY; CDR2 reads SMNVEV (reference sequence). CDR3 amino acids: CASSRRGEDGYTF. CDR3 DNA: TGTGCCAGCAGTCGCAGGGGGGAGGATGGCTACACCTTC.

The gene calls are TRBV6-1 and TRBJ1-2; 10 nucleotides agree with TRBD1. Germline V lookup: CDR1 MNHNS, CDR2 SASEGT. Losses at the gene ends were 5 bases for V and 3 bases for J; bases not matched to a gene: 6. CDR3 length: 15 residues. CDR3 loop: CASSSRTGGDYGYTF. CDR3 coding DNA: TGTGCCAGCAGTTCAAGGACAGGGGGGGACTATGGCTACACCTTC.

V is TRBV7-9 and J is TRBJ1-1; tentative D call: TRBD1 (6 bases). Per the germline V gene, CDR1 is SEHNR and CDR2 is FQNEAQ (reference sequence). This CDR3 spans 14 amino acids. V was clipped by 3 bases and J by 1 base, with 9 bases between them. CDR3 residues: CASSLGRGNTEAFF. As DNA, the CDR3 is TGTGCCAGCAGCTTGGGCAGGGGGAACACTGAAGCTTTCTTT.

This clone appeared a few times. The chain uses TRBV28 and TRBJ1-1; D is unresolved. V gave up 11 bases and J gave up 1 base, with 11 bases separating them. Germline V CDR1 and CDR2: MDHEN, SYDVKM. This CDR3 is 12 amino acids long. The CDR3 sequence: CAVWGGNTEAFF. In DNA, the CDR3 is TGTGCCGTCTGGGGAGGGAACACTGAAGCTTTCTTT.

The chain recombines TRBV7-3 with TRBJ2-5; possibly TRBD1 for D (6 bases). The germline V gene has CDR1 SGHTA and CDR2 FQGTGA. Trimming shortened V by 2 bases and J by 4 bases, and 14 bases separated the two germline ends. This CDR3 region has 15 residues. CDR3 DNA: TGTGCCAGCAGCTTAGGTGGGGGCAGTTCAGAGACCCAGTACTTC. Its translation is CASSLGGGSSETQYF.